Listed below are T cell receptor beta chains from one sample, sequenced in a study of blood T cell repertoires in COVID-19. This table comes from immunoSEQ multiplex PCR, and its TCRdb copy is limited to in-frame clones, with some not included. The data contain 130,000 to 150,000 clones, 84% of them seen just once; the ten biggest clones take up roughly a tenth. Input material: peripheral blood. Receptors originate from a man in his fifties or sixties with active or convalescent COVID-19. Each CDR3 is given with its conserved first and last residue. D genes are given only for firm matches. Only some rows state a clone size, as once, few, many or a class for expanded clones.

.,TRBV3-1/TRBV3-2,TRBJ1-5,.,TGTGCCAGCAGCCAAGAGAGGGATCAGCCCCAGCATTTT,CASSQERDQPQHF
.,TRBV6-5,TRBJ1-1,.,TGTGCCAGCAGTTACGACAGCCGCACTGAAGCTTTCTTT,CASSYDSRTEAFF
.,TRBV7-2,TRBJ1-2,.,TGTGCCAGCATGAGTAACTATGGCTACACCTTC,CASMSNYGYTF
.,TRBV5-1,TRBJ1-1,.,TGCGCCAGCAGCTTGGAGGGACAGAACACTGAAGCTTTCTTT,CASSLEGQNTEAFF
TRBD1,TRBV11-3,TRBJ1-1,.,TGTGCCAGCGGGATTGACAGGGGCACTGAAGCTTTCTTT,CASGIDRGTEAFF
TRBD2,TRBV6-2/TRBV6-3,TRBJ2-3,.,TGTGCCAGCAGCTTTGGACTAGCGGGGGGGCGGACAGATACGCAGTATTTT,CASSFGLAGGRTDTQYF
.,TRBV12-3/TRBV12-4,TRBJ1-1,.,TGTGCCAGCACCCCCCAGAACACTGAAGCTTTCTTT,CASTPQNTEAFF
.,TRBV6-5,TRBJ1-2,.,TGTGCCAGCAGTTACGGCAGGGCCTCAAATTATGGCTACACCTTC,CASSYGRASNYGYTF
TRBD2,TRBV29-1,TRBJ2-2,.,TGCAGCGTTGGTACTAGCGCGAACACCGGGGAGCTGTTTTTT,CSVGTSANTGELFF
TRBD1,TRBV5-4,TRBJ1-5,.,TGTGCCAGCAGTACTACGGGACAGGGGAATCAGCCCCAGCATTTT,CASSTTGQGNQPQHF
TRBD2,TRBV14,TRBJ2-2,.,TGTGCCAGCACTAGCGGGACGAACACCGGGGAGCTGTTTTTT,CASTSGTNTGELFF
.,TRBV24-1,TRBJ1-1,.,TGTGCCACCAGTGGGCCAGGGGATACACACACTGAAGCTTTCTTT,CATSGPGDTHTEAFF
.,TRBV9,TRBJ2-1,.,TGTGCCAGCAGCACCCTTGGGGGCTGGTACAATGAGCAGTTCTTC,CASSTLGGWYNEQFF
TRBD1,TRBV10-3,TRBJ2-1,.,TGTGCCATCAGGAATCTACAGGGGAGCAATGAGCAGTTCTTC,CAIRNLQGSNEQFF
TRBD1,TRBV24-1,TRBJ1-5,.,TGTGCCACCAGTAACAGGGGTAGGCAGCCCCAGCATTTT,CATSNRGRQPQHF
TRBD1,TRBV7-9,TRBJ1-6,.,TGTGCCAGCAGCTGGGGACAGGGTTATTCACCCCTCCACTTT,CASSWGQGYSPLHF
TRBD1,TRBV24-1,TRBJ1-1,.,TGTGCCTCACACAGGGGTTTGGGGAACACTGAAGCTTTCTTT,CASHRGLGNTEAFF
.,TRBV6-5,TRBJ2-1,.,TGTGCCAGCAGTCCCCGCCGGAGCTCCTACAATGAGCAGTTCTTC,CASSPRRSSYNEQFF
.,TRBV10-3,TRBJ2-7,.,TGTGCCATCAGTGACGGCAGGGAGGACGAGCAGTACTTC,CAISDGREDEQYF
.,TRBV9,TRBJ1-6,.,TGTGCCAGCAGCGTATCAGGGCTAGAGAATTCACCCCTCCACTTT,CASSVSGLENSPLHF
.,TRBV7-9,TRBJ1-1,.,TGTGCCAGCAGCCGCCCCCGGGGCACTGAAGCTTTCTTT,CASSRPRGTEAFF
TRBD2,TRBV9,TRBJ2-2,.,TGTGCCAGCTCGGGAAAGGGACTAGGGGCCACCGGGGAGCTGTTTTTT,CASSGKGLGATGELFF
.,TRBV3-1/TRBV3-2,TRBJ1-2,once,TGTGCCAGCAGCCATTCGAATGCGGGGCATAACTATGGCTACACCTTC,CASSHSNAGHNYGYTF
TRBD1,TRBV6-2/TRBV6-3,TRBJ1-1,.,TGTGCCAGCAGTTTTCTAGGGGGCGGCACTGAAGCTTTCTTT,CASSFLGGGTEAFF
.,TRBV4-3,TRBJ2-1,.,TGCGCCAGCAGCTCGGAAGGGAGCTACAATGAGCAGTTCTTC,CASSSEGSYNEQFF
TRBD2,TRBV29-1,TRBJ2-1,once,TGCAGCGTTCTCCCCCGACTAGCGGGAGGTACCTACAATGAGCAGTTCTTC,CSVLPRLAGGTYNEQFF
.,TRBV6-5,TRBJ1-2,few,TGTGCCGCCTGGGACACCAGGAACTATGGCTACACCTTC,CAAWDTRNYGYTF
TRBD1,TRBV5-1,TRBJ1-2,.,TGCGCCAGCAGCTTGGACACCAGACAGGGGTCTAACTATGGCTACACCTTC,CASSLDTRQGSNYGYTF